The clone carrying this T cell receptor (beta chain) came up a few times. This CDR3 spans 14 amino acids. CDR1 and CDR2 from the germline V gene are MNHEY and SVGAGI. V gave up 4 bases and J gave up 2 bases, with 12 bases separating them. Via MiXCR, TCRdb re-called the PCR reads. The sample lists roughly 71,000 clones, less than 20% occurring once. This sample stems from a study of metastatic and nonmetastatic thyroid tumors. Ahead of thyroid surgery, no patient had received treatment of any kind. The sample was blood. The origin of this receptor is a female donor with papillary thyroid cancer or a benign thyroid nodule (not recorded which). Some clones in this sample may be carry-over from other donors' samples. The chain employs TRBV6-5 and TRBJ2-7, with D perhaps TRBD1 (6 bases). The chain's CDR3 is CASSLVRGPYEQYF. The CDR3 bases are TGTGCCAGCAGTTTAGTCAGGGGCCCCTACGAGCAGTACTTC.